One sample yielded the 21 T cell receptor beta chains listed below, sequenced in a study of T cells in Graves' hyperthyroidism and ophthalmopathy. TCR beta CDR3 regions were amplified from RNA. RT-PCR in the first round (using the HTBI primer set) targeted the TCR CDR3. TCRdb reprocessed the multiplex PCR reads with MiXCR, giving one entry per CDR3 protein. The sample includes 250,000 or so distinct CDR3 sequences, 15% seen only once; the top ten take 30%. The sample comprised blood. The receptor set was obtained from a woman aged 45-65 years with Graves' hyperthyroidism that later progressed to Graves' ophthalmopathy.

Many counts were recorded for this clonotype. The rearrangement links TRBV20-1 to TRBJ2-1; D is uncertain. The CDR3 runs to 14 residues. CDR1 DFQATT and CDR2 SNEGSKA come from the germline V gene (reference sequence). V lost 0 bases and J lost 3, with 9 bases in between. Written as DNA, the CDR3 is TGCAGTGCTAGAGACCAGAGAGTCTACAATGAGCAGTTCTTC. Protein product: CSARDQRVYNEQFF.

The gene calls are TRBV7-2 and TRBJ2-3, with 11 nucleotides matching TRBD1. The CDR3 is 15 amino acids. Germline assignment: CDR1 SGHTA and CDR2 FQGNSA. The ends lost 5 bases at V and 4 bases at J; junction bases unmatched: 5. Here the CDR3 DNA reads TGTGCCAGCAGCCCGGACAGGGGGCGCTCAGATACGCAGTATTTT. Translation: CASSPDRGRSDTQYF.

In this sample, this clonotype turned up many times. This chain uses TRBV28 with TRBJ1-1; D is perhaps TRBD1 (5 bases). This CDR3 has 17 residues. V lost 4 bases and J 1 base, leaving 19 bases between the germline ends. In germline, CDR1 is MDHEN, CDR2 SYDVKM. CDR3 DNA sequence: TGTGCCAGCAGTTCCCTAACTTTATATGACAGGAACACTGAAGCTTTCTTT. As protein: CASSSLTLYDRNTEAFF.

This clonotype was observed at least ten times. The CDR3 DNA reads as TGTGCCAGCAGTAGTTGGGCGGGGGACGAGCAGTACTTC. Translated, it gives CASSSWAGDEQYF. The chain combines TRBV27 with TRBJ2-7; 7 bases align to TRBD2. CDR3 length: 13 residues. Per germline, CDR1 MNHEY and CDR2 SMNVEV (reference sequence). Trimming at V came to 5 bases and at J to 5 bases, leaving 6 bases not matched to a gene.

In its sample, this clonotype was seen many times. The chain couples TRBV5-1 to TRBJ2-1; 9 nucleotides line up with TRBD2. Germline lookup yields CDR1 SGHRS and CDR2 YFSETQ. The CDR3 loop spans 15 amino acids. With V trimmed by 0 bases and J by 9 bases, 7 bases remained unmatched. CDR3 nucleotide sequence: TGCGCCAGCAGCTTGGGCGGCGGTAGCGGGAGTGAGCAGTTCTTC. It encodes CASSLGGGSGSEQFF.

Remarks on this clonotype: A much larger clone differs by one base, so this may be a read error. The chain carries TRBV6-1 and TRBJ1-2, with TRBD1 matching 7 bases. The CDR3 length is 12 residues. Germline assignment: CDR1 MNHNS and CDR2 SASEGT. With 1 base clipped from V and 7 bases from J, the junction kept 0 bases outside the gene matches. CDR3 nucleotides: TGTGCCAGCAGTGAAGACAGGGGTGGCTACACCTTC. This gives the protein CASSEDRGGYTF.

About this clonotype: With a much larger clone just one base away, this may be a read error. Here the CDR3 reads CASSRQGASYEQYF. CDR3 nucleotides: TGTGCCAGCAGTCGACAGGGGGCTTCCTACGAGCAGTACTTC. The chain is built from TRBV6-1 and TRBJ2-7; 10 bases are a match to TRBD1. CDR1 and CDR2 from the germline V gene are MNHNS and SASEGT. The junction had 2 bases not matched to a gene; V was cut back by 5 bases and J by 1 base. The CDR3 is 14 residues long.

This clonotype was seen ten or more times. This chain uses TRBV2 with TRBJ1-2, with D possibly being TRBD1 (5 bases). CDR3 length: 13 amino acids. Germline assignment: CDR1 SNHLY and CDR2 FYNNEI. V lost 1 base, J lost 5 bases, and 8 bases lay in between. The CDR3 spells CASSEDGGYGYTF. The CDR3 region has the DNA TGTGCCAGCAGTGAAGATGGGGGATATGGCTACACCTTC.

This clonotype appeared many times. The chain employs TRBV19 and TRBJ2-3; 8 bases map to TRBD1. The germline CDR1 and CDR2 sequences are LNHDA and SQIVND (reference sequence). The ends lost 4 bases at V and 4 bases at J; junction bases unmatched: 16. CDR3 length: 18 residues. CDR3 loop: CASSKLPGQALRSDTQYF. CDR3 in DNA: TGTGCCAGTAGTAAGCTCCCGGGACAGGCCCTTAGGTCAGATACGCAGTATTTT.

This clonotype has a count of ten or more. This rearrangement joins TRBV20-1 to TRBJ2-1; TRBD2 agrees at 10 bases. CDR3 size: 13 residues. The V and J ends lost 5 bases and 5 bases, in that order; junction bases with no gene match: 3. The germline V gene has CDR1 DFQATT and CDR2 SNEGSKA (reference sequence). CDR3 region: CSAVGLADNEQFF. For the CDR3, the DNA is TGCAGTGCTGTTGGACTAGCGGACAATGAGCAGTTCTTC.

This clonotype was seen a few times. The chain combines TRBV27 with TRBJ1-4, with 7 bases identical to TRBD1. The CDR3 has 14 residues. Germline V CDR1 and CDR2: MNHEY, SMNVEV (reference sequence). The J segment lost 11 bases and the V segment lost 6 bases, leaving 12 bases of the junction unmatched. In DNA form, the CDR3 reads TGTGCCAGCAGACAGGGGCCGGCCGGGTGGAAACTGTTTTTT. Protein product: CASRQGPAGWKLFF. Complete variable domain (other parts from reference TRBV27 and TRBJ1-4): EAQVTQNPRYLITVTGKKLTVTCSQNMNHEYMSWYRQDPGLGLRQIYYSMNVEVTDKGDVPEGYKVSRKEKRNFPLILESPSPNQTSLYFCASRQGPAGWKLFFGSGTQLSVL.

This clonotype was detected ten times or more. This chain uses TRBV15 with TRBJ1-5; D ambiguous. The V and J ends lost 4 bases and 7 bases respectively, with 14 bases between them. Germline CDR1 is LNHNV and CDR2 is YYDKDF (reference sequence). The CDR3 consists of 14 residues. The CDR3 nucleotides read TGTGCCACCAGCACACCCGGGGTTGGGCAGCCCCAGCATTTT. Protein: CATSTPGVGQPQHF.

The CDR3 region has the DNA TGTGCCAGCAGCCCGGGACTACCGCCCTACGAGCAGTACTTC. Protein sequence: CASSPGLPPYEQYF. The genes are TRBV28 and TRBJ2-7; 7 nucleotides match TRBD2. Per germline, CDR1 MDHEN and CDR2 SYDVKM. This CDR3 is built from 14 residues. V was clipped by 6 bases and J by 2 bases; unmatched bases: 7.

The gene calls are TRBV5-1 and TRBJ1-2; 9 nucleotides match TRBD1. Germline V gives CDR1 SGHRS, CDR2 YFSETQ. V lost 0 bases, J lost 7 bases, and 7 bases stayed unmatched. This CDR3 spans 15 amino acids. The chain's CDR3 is CASSLGNRGLFGYTF. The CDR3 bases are TGCGCCAGCAGCTTGGGGAACAGGGGGCTTTTTGGCTACACCTTC.

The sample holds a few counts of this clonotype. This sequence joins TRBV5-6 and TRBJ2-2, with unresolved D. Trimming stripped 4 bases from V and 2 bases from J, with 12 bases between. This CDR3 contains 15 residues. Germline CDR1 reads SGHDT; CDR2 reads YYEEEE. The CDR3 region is CASSPRVFNTGELFF. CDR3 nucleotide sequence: TGTGCCAGCAGCCCTCGGGTCTTCAACACCGGGGAGCTGTTTTTT.

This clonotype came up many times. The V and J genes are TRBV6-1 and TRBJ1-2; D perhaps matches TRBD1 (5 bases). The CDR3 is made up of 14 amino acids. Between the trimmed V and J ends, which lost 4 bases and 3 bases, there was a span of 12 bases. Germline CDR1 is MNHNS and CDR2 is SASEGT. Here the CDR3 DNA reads TGTGCCAGCAGTGGGTCAACAGGTGACTATGGCTACACCTTC. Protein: CASSGSTGDYGYTF.

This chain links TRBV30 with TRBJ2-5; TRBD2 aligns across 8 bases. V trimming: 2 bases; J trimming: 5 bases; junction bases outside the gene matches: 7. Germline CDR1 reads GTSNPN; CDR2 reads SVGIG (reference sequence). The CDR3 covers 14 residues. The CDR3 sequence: CAWSPPGGMETQYF. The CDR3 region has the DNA TGTGCCTGGAGTCCCCCGGGGGGGATGGAGACCCAGTACTTC. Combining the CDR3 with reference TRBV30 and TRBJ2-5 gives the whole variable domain SQTIHQWPATLVQPVGSPLSLECTVEGTSNPNLYWYRQAAGRGLQLLFYSVGIGQISSEVPQNLSASRPQDRQFILSSKKLLLSDSGFYLCAWSPPGGMETQYFGPGTRLLVL.

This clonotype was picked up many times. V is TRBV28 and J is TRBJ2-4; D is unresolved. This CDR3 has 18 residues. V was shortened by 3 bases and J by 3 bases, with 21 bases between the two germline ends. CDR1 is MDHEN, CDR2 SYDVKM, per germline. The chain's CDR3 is CASSFIAPGGDRKNIQYF. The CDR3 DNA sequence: TGTGCCAGCAGTTTTATTGCCCCCGGTGGCGACCGCAAAAACATTCAGTACTTC.

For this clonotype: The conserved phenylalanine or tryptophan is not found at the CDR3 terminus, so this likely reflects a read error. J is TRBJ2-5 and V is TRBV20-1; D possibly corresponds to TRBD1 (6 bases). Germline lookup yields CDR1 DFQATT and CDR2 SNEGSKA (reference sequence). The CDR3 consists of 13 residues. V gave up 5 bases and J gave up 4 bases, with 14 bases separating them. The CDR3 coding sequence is TGCAGTGCTCCTCTCAGGGGAAGAGAGACCCAGTACCTC. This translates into CSAPLRGRETQYL.

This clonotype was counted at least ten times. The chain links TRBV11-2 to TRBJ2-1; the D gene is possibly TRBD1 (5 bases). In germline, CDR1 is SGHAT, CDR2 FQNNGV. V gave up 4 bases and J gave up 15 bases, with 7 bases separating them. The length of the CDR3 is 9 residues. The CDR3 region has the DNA TGTGCCAGCAGCTCAGGGCCGTTCTTC. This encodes CASSSGPFF.

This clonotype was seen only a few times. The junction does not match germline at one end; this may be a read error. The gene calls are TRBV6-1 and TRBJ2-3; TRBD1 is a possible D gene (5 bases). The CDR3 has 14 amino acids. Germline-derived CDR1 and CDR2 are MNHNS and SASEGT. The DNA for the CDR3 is TGCGCCAGCAAGGGCAGGGTTTTCCCAGATACGCAGTATTTT. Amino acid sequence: CASKGRVFPDTQYF.